This TCR beta chain was sequenced in a study of shared clonotypes between healthy human individuals (dated by TCRdb to 2020 to 2022). Background on the whole study: A couple of women and a few men aged 18 to 49 years were included in the cohort. For each donor, CD4 naive and CD4 memory were each run on three plates, CD8 naive on two plates, and CD8 memory on one plate. Libraries were prepared and TCR repertoires were sequenced by different laboratories using diverse techniques, in order to increase sequencing depth and limit assay-specific biases. The study deeply sequenced blood TCR repertoires of five healthy adults to estimate repertoire size and the extent of clonotype sharing between individuals. Leukapheresis yielded between about 0.94 and 8.9 billion PBMCs per donor.

CDR1 and CDR2, looked up from the germline V gene (reference sequence), are DFQATT and SNEGSKA. Its CDR3 holds 11 amino acids, cysteine through phenylalanine. Solely the CDR3 DNA is kept, with 33 bases framed from the first base. Results the study describes overall, beyond this receptor: Higher generation probabilities were observed for clonotypes shared by all four sorted-subset donors than for non-shared clonotypes. Based on pairwise subsampling, the degree of clonotype sharing among donors was expected to be affected by sequencing depth. The genetic and exposure-history diversity represented was limited by the small number of donors. Estimated clonotype richness was generally larger for naive than for memory subsets. Even with the large sequencing depth, rarefaction of the sorted-subset datasets indicated that sequencing was incomplete. About 5% of naive CD4, around 3.5% of naive CD8, about 2.4% of memory CD4, and 0.4% of memory CD8 clonotypes were shared across several donors. Sampling was restricted to blood, and TCR repertoires in tissues likely differ from the TCR repertoires found in blood.

As for this clone: Its antigen has not been determined. One base away there is no much larger clone; base qualities are not given.

Donors were healthy HIV-negative adults with no recently reported acute infections or vaccinations. Only Caucasian adults living in Nashville, Tennessee, USA were represented among the donors. Magnetic negative selection was used to enrich CD4+ T cells, after which naive cells were positively selected on CD45RA and the negative fraction became the memory subset. After blood collection by leukapheresis, PBMCs were isolated using Ficoll-Histopaque density gradient centrifugation and then cryopreserved in the vapor phase of liquid nitrogen. Analytical flow cytometry was used to check the purity and quantity of each magnetically sorted T cell population. From each sorted fraction, genomic DNA was isolated and quantified by UV absorbance on a Nanodrop 2000c. TCR CDR3 regions were amplified from genomic DNA by multiplex PCR using the deep immunoSEQ assay. For each cell subset, the extracted genomic DNA was distributed evenly across all wells of several immunoSEQ 96-well plates, and each plate served as one replicate. For sorted subsets, approximately 190 ng of genomic DNA, equivalent to roughly 33,000 T cell genomes, went into each replicate PCR. Purified libraries were quantified with a Qubit 3.0 fluorometer, sized on a Bioanalyzer 2100, and re-quantified with the KAPA Library Quantification kit. Each immunoSEQ 96-well plate was sequenced on its own single-read 150-cycle Illumina NextSeq 550 flow cell. Processing in the source paper ran as follows. Because the immunoSEQ output held only junctional sequences and lacked quality scores, the filtering could not match the filtering applied to full-length reads. To assign V/J genes and CDR3, sequences were annotated against IMGT germline references using PyIR, a Python wrapper for IgBLAST v1.9. Any read was removed if the V/J assignment was weak (E-value above 1e-6), the CDR3 was missing, or the read contained stop codons, out-of-frame junctions, or ambiguous translated residues. V3J clonotypes were defined by identical inferred V gene, J gene, and CDR3 amino acid sequence. Percentage overlap between repertoires was calculated by dividing the number of shared unique clonotypes by the size of the smaller repertoire. Three approaches were used to assess repertoire richness: RTK rarefaction, the Chao1 estimator, and Recon v2.1 estimates of unobserved clonotypes. Generation probabilities for all TCRbeta clonotypes obtained by the gDNA method from a handful of donors were computed using OLGA. Not all clones reach the TCRdb copy of this immuneACCESS table, which keeps in-frame sequences only. Checked studies attribute under half of the gap to unresolved V genes and leave the rest unexplained. The D gene and trimming were derived from the DNA, and the V and J assignments and clone size from that table. Within this sample are roughly 1.5 million clones, with around 98% of them counted one time only. The biggest ten clones account for roughly 0.4% of the sample.

Sample: naive CD4+ T cells sorted from blood. Per the publication, the cell subset or site label means: CD45RA+ positively selected. This TCR was recovered from a man aged 25-45 years in good health. This receptor chain uses TRBV20-1 and TRBJ1-2; D gene: possibly TRBD1, on 5 matching bases. The CDR3 reads as follows: CRGDGDYGYTF. The DNA sequence reads TGCAGGGGGGACGGCGACTATGGCTACACCTTC.